The 3 T cell receptor beta chains listed next were all sequenced from one sample in a study of blood T cell repertoires in COVID-19. Repertoires were generated with immunoSEQ multiplex PCR, while TCRdb's copy carries only in-frame clones and drops some. The sample has over 130,000 clones, 75% to 90% seen once. The sequencing sample was made of peripheral blood. The receptors originated from a man in his 60s with active or convalescent COVID-19.

The chain is built from TRBV12-3 or TRBV12-4 and TRBJ1-3, with D unresolved. V dropped 5 bases and J dropped 7 bases, with 12 bases sitting between them. The CDR3 sequence is 13 residues long. The CDR3 region has the DNA TGTGCCAGCAGTCCTACCCCCGGTAACACCATATATTTT. Its translation is CASSPTPGNTIYF.

This clone was recorded once. V is TRBV29-1 and J is TRBJ1-3; D gene unclear. Germline CDR1 is SQVTM and CDR2 is ANQGSEA. This CDR3 region has 14 residues. V was pared by 3 bases and J by 0 bases, with 9 bases between. In DNA form, the CDR3 reads TGCAGCGTTGACGGTTCCGTCTCTGGAAACACCATATATTTT. Protein: CSVDGSVSGNTIYF.

In DNA, the CDR3 is TGTGCCAGCAGCCGCCAACTAGCGGAGACCCAGTACTTC. Translation gives CASSRQLAETQYF. The gene calls are TRBV14 and TRBJ2-5; 7 bases map to TRBD2. The germline V gene encodes CDR1 SGHDN and CDR2 FVKESK. Trimming cost V 4 bases and J 5 bases; bases outside gene matches: 4. CDR3 length: 13 amino acids.